The 16 T cell receptor beta chains presented below share a single source sample, sequenced in a study of T cells after yellow fever vaccination. TCRdb reprocessed the 5' RACE reads via MiXCR and lists one record per CDR3 protein. The sample yields around 340,000 distinct CDR3 sequences, 8.7% seen once. The specimen was PBMCs, collected on the day of the first yellow fever vaccination. Receptors were obtained from a man aged 18 to 35 who received the YFV17D yellow fever vaccine.

The J gene is TRBJ1-6, the V gene TRBV7-2; D unresolved. Trimming took off 2 bases at V and 11 bases at J, with 10 bases between the two ends. CDR1 is SGHTA, CDR2 FQGNSA, per germline. The CDR3 is made up of 13 amino acids. This CDR3 is CASSLLDIAPLHF. Written as DNA, the CDR3 is TGTGCCAGCAGCTTACTAGATATCGCACCCCTCCACTTT.

This clonotype was recorded at least ten times. This rearrangement joins TRBV20-1 to TRBJ1-2; TRBD1 matches at 9 bases. After removal of 6 bases from V and 4 bases from J, the junction contained 12 bases not matched to a gene. This CDR3 region has 15 residues. Germline-derived CDR1 and CDR2 are DFQATT and SNEGSKA (reference sequence). The CDR3 coding sequence is TGCAGTGCCAAATCAGGGACAGGGAGGCTCTATGGCTACACCTTC. The encoded protein is CSAKSGTGRLYGYTF.

This clonotype was detected only a few times. The CDR3: CASGDGLSSGNTIYF. CDR3 coding DNA: TGTGCCAGCGGGGACGGACTTAGCTCTGGAAACACCATATATTTT. The chain employs TRBV12-3 or TRBV12-4 and TRBJ1-3, with a possible D match to TRBD1 (5 bases). The germline V and J ends were trimmed by 8 bases and 0 bases, with 14 bases remaining between them. The CDR3 is 15 residues long.

There are many counts of this clonotype. The chain joins TRBV20-1 to TRBJ2-1; D is unresolved. CDR1 is DFQATT and CDR2 is SNEGSKA in the germline V gene (reference sequence). This CDR3 region has 15 residues. Trimming took off 3 bases at V and 5 bases at J, with 17 bases between the two ends. CDR3 in DNA: TGCAGTGCTAGCCTTTATTTCGGTAGGAACAATGAGCAGTTCTTC. Its protein product is CSASLYFGRNNEQFF.

This clonotype was picked up a small number of times. The genes are TRBV20-1 and TRBJ2-5; D is possibly TRBD1 or TRBD2 (5 bases each). This CDR3 has 14 amino acids. The germline V and J ends were trimmed by 3 bases and 1 base, with 12 bases remaining between them. Germline values: CDR1 DFQATT, CDR2 SNEGSKA (reference sequence). Written as DNA, the CDR3 is TGCAGTGCTAGCGACAGCGGCTCCCAAGAGACCCAGTACTTC. Translating gives CSASDSGSQETQYF.

This clonotype was recorded at least ten times. The chain uses TRBV9 and TRBJ2-2, with a weak D call TRBD1 (7 bases). Germline loops: CDR1 SGDLS, CDR2 YYNGEE. V lost 4 bases, J lost 5 bases, and 21 bases lay in between. The CDR3 loop spans 17 amino acids. The DNA for the CDR3 is TGTGCCAGCAGCCTTACACAGGGGTGGAGGGGAACCGGGGAGCTGTTTTTT. Translation gives CASSLTQGWRGTGELFF.

The table lists this clonotype with many counts. This chain uses TRBV7-9 with TRBJ2-3; 8 nucleotides agree with TRBD1. Germline CDR1 reads SEHNR; CDR2 reads FQNEAQ (reference sequence). J lost 6 bases, V lost 5 bases, and 7 bases had no gene match. CDR3 length: 14 amino acids. Written as DNA, the CDR3 is TGTGCCAGCAGCCCTCAGGGGGCCCAGGATACGCAGTATTTT. Its translation is CASSPQGAQDTQYF.

The chain is built from TRBV18 and TRBJ2-1, with 7 bases that match TRBD2. CDR1 is KGHSH and CDR2 is LQKENI in the germline V gene. The CDR3 runs to 14 residues. Losses at the gene ends were 2 bases for V and 5 bases for J; bases not matched to a gene: 3. CDR3 DNA: TGTGCCAGCTCACCAGGCGGGGGAAACAATGAGCAGTTCTTC. Amino acid sequence: CASSPGGGNNEQFF.

A few counts support this clonotype. The V call is TRBV5-6, the J call TRBJ1-2; 8 bases are shared with TRBD1. The CDR3 is 15 residues long. Germline CDR1 is SGHDT and CDR2 is YYEEEE. V lost 6 bases, J lost 8 bases, and 15 bases stayed unmatched. In DNA, the CDR3 is TGTGCCAGCACCCCGATGACAGGGGAAAAGTGGGGCTACACCTTC. This gives the protein CASTPMTGEKWGYTF.

The sample holds many counts of this clonotype. It is unclear where the CDR3 begins or ends on the DNA, so no DNA is shown, and the CDR3 is as TCRdb lists it. The chain has TRBV11-2 and TRBJ1-1; the table's D gene call, TRBD1, was not cross checked with the DNA. Termini included, the CDR3 measures 14 amino acids. CDR1 is SGHAT and CDR2 is FQNNGV in the germline V gene. CDR3 sequence: CASSFGPGATEAFF.

In this sample, this clonotype turned up a few times. V is TRBV5-4 and J is TRBJ2-3, with TRBD2 identical over 7 bases. The V gene's germline CDR1 is SGHNT and CDR2 YYREEE (reference sequence). Losses at the gene ends were 0 bases for V and 2 bases for J; bases not matched to a gene: 3. CDR3 size: 15 residues. CDR3 in DNA: TGTGCCAGCAGCTTGGGTCTAGCGGCCACAGATACGCAGTATTTT. It is translated as CASSLGLAATDTQYF.

This clonotype was seen at least ten times. This chain links TRBV5-6 with TRBJ2-7, with D hard to call. In germline, CDR1 is SGHDT, CDR2 YYEEEE. The CDR3 has 12 residues. Deletions cut 1 base from V and 9 bases from J, with 11 bases between. DNA of the CDR3: TGTGCCAGCAGCTTGCGGCACACCGGGCAGTACGTC. This sequence encodes CASSLRHTGQYV.

The sample holds many counts of this clonotype. The chain employs TRBV20-1 and TRBJ2-1; TRBD2 matches 9 bases. V shed 3 bases and J 6 bases; nucleotides not matched to a gene: 15. The length of the CDR3 is 17 residues. Germline lookup yields CDR1 DFQATT and CDR2 SNEGSKA (reference sequence). In nucleotides, the CDR3 is TGCAGTGCTAGCGGGCTAGCGGGGACCACCGGGGGCAATGAGCAGTTCTTC. It is translated as CSASGLAGTTGGNEQFF.

This chain connects TRBV11-1 to TRBJ2-7; D is unclear. The germline CDR1 and CDR2 sequences are SGHAT and FQDESV (reference sequence). V gave up 5 bases and J gave up 4 bases, with 30 bases separating them. This CDR3 comprises 19 residues. CDR3 loop: CASSLVLPRQCHLVYEQYV. The CDR3 DNA follows: TGTGCCAGCAGCCTCGTCCTACCTCGCCAGTGCCATCTTGTGTACGAGCAGTACGTC.

This clonotype was seen a single time. The chain carries TRBV7-9 and TRBJ1-6; TRBD1 matches 7 bases. This CDR3 has 13 residues. The V and J ends lost 5 bases and 12 bases, in that order; junction bases with no gene match: 7. Germline V gives CDR1 SEHNR, CDR2 FQNEAQ (reference sequence). CDR3 DNA sequence: TGTGCCAGCAGCCGAGAGGGGGCTTTACCCCTCCACTTT. As protein: CASSREGALPLHF.

The chain carries TRBV11-2 and TRBJ2-7; 7 nucleotides align to TRBD1. Trimming took 6 bases from V and 5 from J; bases not matched to a gene: 10. This CDR3 has 14 amino acids. Looked up from germline, CDR1 is SGHAT and CDR2 is FQNNGV. This chain's CDR3 is CASRTLTGTHEQYF. The CDR3 DNA follows: TGTGCCAGCAGAACTTTGACAGGGACCCACGAGCAGTACTTC.